Each of the 27 T cell receptor beta chains below was sequenced from the same sample in a study of shared clonotypes between healthy human individuals. Profiled with immunoSEQ multiplex PCR; TCRdb holds only in-frame clones, not every one. The table has fewer than 3 million clones, just under 95% seen once; the top ten hold around 0.35%. What was sequenced was naive CD4+ T cells from PBMCs. Subset of the sample: CD45RA+ positively selected. The receptor source for this set is a man between 18 and 35 years old in good health. Some clones in this sample may be carry-over from other donors' samples.

The gene calls are TRBV30 and TRBJ1-2; 11 nucleotides agree with TRBD1. V shed 3 bases, J shed 5 bases, and the junction held 2 bases outside the gene matches. This CDR3 contains 13 residues. Germline lookup yields CDR1 GTSNPN and CDR2 SVGIG (reference sequence). DNA for the CDR3: TGTGCCTGGAGGGACAGGGGGCAATATGGCTACACCTTC. Translated: CAWRDRGQYGYTF.

This rearrangement joins TRBV19 to TRBJ2-5; D gene ambiguous. Per the germline V gene, CDR1 is LNHDA and CDR2 is SQIVND (reference sequence). The ends were cut back, 6 bases at V and 2 bases at J, with 7 bases in the middle. The CDR3 runs to 12 residues. The CDR3 spells CASSYGQETQYF. Here the CDR3 DNA reads TGTGCCAGTAGCTACGGACAAGAGACCCAGTACTTC. Full variable domain (rest looked up from reference TRBV19 and TRBJ2-5): DGGITQSPKYLFRKEGQNVTLSCEQNLNHDAMYWYRQDPGQGLRLIYYSQIVNDFQKGDIAEGYSVSREKKESFPLTVTSAQKNPTAFYLCASSYGQETQYFGPGTRLLVL.

The chain employs TRBV10-2 and TRBJ2-1; 14 bases match TRBD2. Germline trimming cut 6 bases from V and 0 bases from J; bases unmatched to any gene: 4. The CDR3 is 17 residues long. Germline CDR1 is WSHSY and CDR2 is SAAADI. The CDR3 spells CASRGLAGGSSYNEQFF. CDR3 in DNA: TGCGCCAGCAGAGGACTAGCGGGGGGCTCCTCCTACAATGAGCAGTTCTTC.

The chain uses TRBV28 and TRBJ2-7; D is possibly TRBD2 (7 bases). V lost 8 bases to trimming and J lost 3 bases, with 20 bases between them. The CDR3 contains 15 residues. Per the germline V gene, CDR1 is MDHEN and CDR2 is SYDVKM. The CDR3: CASGGWGGFNYEQYF. CDR3 DNA: TGTGCCAGCGGCGGGTGGGGGGGCTTTAACTACGAGCAGTACTTC.

The chain links TRBV4-3 to TRBJ2-2; the D gene is possibly TRBD2 (7 bases). V dropped 4 bases and J dropped 4 bases, with 13 bases sitting between them. CDR3 length: 15 amino acids. Germline-derived CDR1 and CDR2 are LGHNA and YSLEER. DNA of the CDR3: TGCGCCAGCAGCCCGAGGGGGAGGGGCACCGGGGAGCTGTTTTTT. It encodes CASSPRGRGTGELFF.

Notes on this clone: Other DNA sequences in this sample translate to the same CDR3. The chain joins TRBV20-1 to TRBJ2-5; 7 bases fit TRBD2. The CDR3 sequence is 11 residues long. The J segment lost 5 bases and the V segment lost 3 bases, leaving 0 bases of the junction unmatched. Per germline, CDR1 DFQATT and CDR2 SNEGSKA (reference sequence). The CDR3 DNA reads TGCAGTGCTAGGCGGGAGGAGACCCAGTACTTC. Translating gives CSARREETQYF.

The chain has TRBV9 and TRBJ1-1; D is uncertain. Between the trimmed V and J ends, which lost 0 bases and 5 bases, there was a span of 14 bases. Germline V lookup: CDR1 SGDLS, CDR2 YYNGEE. The CDR3 consists of 15 residues. The CDR3 nucleotides read TGTGCCAGCAGCGTAGCTCCGACAACTGGGACTGAAGCTTTCTTT. Protein sequence: CASSVAPTTGTEAFF.

A remark on this clone: Different DNA sequences within this sample yield the same CDR3. The chain carries TRBV7-2 and TRBJ2-7; perhaps D is TRBD1 or TRBD2 (5 bases each). V was trimmed by 5 bases and J by 2 bases, leaving 13 bases between them. CDR3 size: 14 residues. Germline CDR1 SGHTA, CDR2 FQGNSA. The CDR3 spells CASSPTGTAYEQYF. The CDR3 coding sequence is TGTGCCAGCAGCCCCACCGGGACGGCCTACGAGCAGTACTTC.

As for this clone: Other DNA sequences in the same sample also yield this CDR3. The chain recombines TRBV9 with TRBJ2-1, with 9 bases matching TRBD1. The CDR3 runs 15 residues. The V and J ends lost 3 bases and 4 bases, in that order; junction bases with no gene match: 5. Per the germline V gene, CDR1 is SGDLS and CDR2 is YYNGEE. The CDR3 region is CASSAGTGTYNEQFF. The CDR3, as DNA: TGTGCCAGCAGCGCCGGGACAGGGACGTACAATGAGCAGTTCTTC.

The genes are TRBV28 and TRBJ1-2; tentative D call: TRBD1 (5 bases). Germline CDR1 is MDHEN and CDR2 is SYDVKM. Trimming pared 7 bases from V and 4 bases from J, leaving 13 bases between. The length of the CDR3 is 13 residues. CDR3 coding DNA: TGTGCCAGCAATGGGGACCGGGGCTATGGCTACACCTTC. Translated: CASNGDRGYGYTF.

The chain recombines TRBV5-4 with TRBJ2-5; D might be TRBD1 (6 bases). The CDR3 runs 13 residues. CDR1 is SGHNT and CDR2 is YYREEE in the germline V gene (reference sequence). V shed 4 bases and J shed 2 bases, with 9 bases lying between them. The CDR3 here is CASSQGHQETQYF. CDR3 bases: TGTGCCAGCAGCCAGGGACATCAAGAGACCCAGTACTTC.

The V call is TRBV7-3, the J call TRBJ1-2; D gene ambiguous. V was pared by 3 bases and J by 0 bases, with 5 bases between. Germline lookup yields CDR1 SGHTA and CDR2 FQGTGA. The CDR3 runs to 13 residues. CDR3 in DNA: TGTGCCAGCAGCTTCGGGGCTAACTATGGCTACACCTTC. Protein product: CASSFGANYGYTF. Complete variable domain (other parts from reference TRBV7-3 and TRBJ1-2): GAGVSQTPSNKVTEKGKYVELRCDPISGHTALYWYRQSLGQGPEFLIYFQGTGAADDSGLPNDRFFAVRPEGSVSTLKIQRTERGDSAVYLCASSFGANYGYTFGSGTRLTVV.

The gene calls are TRBV27 and TRBJ1-5; weak D call: TRBD1 (5 bases). Germline CDR1 reads MNHEY; CDR2 reads SMNVEV (reference sequence). The CDR3 length is 13 residues. V was pared by 5 bases and J by 7 bases, with 12 bases between. CDR3 bases: TGTGCCAGCAGTCCAGGGCTGGGACAGCCCCAGCATTTT. It translates to CASSPGLGQPQHF.

About this clone: This sample also contains other DNA sequences that code for the same CDR3. The gene calls are TRBV27 and TRBJ2-5, with D perhaps TRBD1 (6 bases). Germline V gene lookup returns CDR1 MNHEY and CDR2 SMNVEV (reference sequence). The V gene lost 5 bases and the J gene lost 2 bases, with 9 bases spanning the gap. This CDR3 region has 13 residues. CDR3 amino acids: CASSLRGQETQYF. The CDR3 bases are TGTGCCAGCAGTCTCAGGGGTCAAGAGACCCAGTACTTC.

The chain joins TRBV5-1 to TRBJ2-2; D is unclear. The germline gives CDR1 SGHRS, CDR2 YFSETQ. CDR3 length equals 18 residues. Trimming left V 6 bases short and J 5 bases short, with 26 bases between. Here the CDR3 reads CASTPRSFDVSGTGELFF. In nucleotides, the CDR3 is TGCGCCAGCACCCCACGGAGCTTCGATGTGTCTGGGACCGGGGAGCTGTTTTTT.

About this clone: The sample carries other DNA sequences with the same CDR3. The chain joins TRBV7-3 to TRBJ2-2, with 10 bases matching TRBD2. Germline V gene lookup returns CDR1 SGHTA and CDR2 FQGTGA. V was clipped by 2 bases and J by 3 bases; unmatched bases: 0. The CDR3 has 15 residues. CDR3 DNA: TGTGCCAGCAGCTTACTAGCGGGGGACACCGGGGAGCTGTTTTTT. Its translation: CASSLLAGDTGELFF.

The gene calls are TRBV6-1 and TRBJ1-2, with D uncertain. Germline CDR1 MNHNS, CDR2 SASEGT. The CDR3 is made up of 15 amino acids. V lost 8 bases and J 5 bases, leaving 21 bases between the germline ends. CDR3 DNA sequence: TGTGCCAGCTCGATCTTACTGGGAAACTATTATGGCTACACCTTC. It codes for CASSILLGNYYGYTF.

V gene TRBV27 combines with J gene TRBJ2-2, with 9 bases identical to TRBD2. CDR1 is MNHEY, CDR2 SMNVEV, per germline (reference sequence). The CDR3 runs 16 residues. J gave up 2 bases and V 3 bases, and 4 bases lay outside the gene matches. The CDR3 DNA reads TGTGCCAGCAGTTTGGGGCGGGAGGGCAACACCGGGGAGCTGTTTTTT. Translation gives CASSLGREGNTGELFF.

This chain links TRBV5-1 with TRBJ1-4; tentatively, D is TRBD1 (6 bases). The V gene lost 0 bases and the J gene lost 6 bases, with 12 bases spanning the gap. This CDR3 region has 15 residues. From germline, CDR1 is SGHRS and CDR2 YFSETQ. CDR3 coding DNA: TGCGCCAGCAGCTTGGAGGGCAGGGGCGATGAAAAACTGTTTTTT. This gives the protein CASSLEGRGDEKLFF.

This sequence joins TRBV6-4 and TRBJ1-2, with 8 bases matching TRBD1. V gave up 0 bases and J gave up 8 bases; unmatched junction bases: 8. This CDR3 spans 15 amino acids. The germline V gene has CDR1 MRHNA and CDR2 SNTAGT. The CDR3 loop is CASSDSPFRTGGYTF. CDR3 coding DNA: TGTGCCAGCAGTGACTCGCCTTTTCGGACAGGGGGCTACACCTTC.

A remark on this clone: The same CDR3 arises from other DNA sequences in this sample as well. This chain uses TRBV28 with TRBJ2-1, with 7 bases identical to TRBD2. Losses at the gene ends were 2 bases for V and 0 bases for J; bases not matched to a gene: 1. Germline V gene sequence: CDR1 MDHEN, CDR2 SYDVKM. This CDR3 comprises 15 residues. DNA of the CDR3: TGTGCCAGCAGTTTAGGCGGGAGCTCCTACAATGAGCAGTTCTTC. It specifies CASSLGGSSYNEQFF.

This clone came up a few times. The chain recombines TRBV11-2 with TRBJ1-1, with D possibly being TRBD1 (6 bases). The CDR3 sequence is 13 residues long. The V and J ends lost 6 bases and 1 base respectively, with 9 bases between them. CDR1 is SGHAT and CDR2 is FQNNGV in the germline V gene. CDR3 sequence: CASRLQGNTEAFF. CDR3 DNA: TGTGCCAGCAGACTACAGGGGAACACTGAAGCTTTCTTT.

CDR3 nucleotides: TGTGCCAGCAGCTTAGTTTCCAGCTACGAGCAGTACTTC. This gives the protein CASSLVSSYEQYF. This chain connects TRBV11-2 to TRBJ2-7; D is uncertain. From germline, CDR1 is SGHAT and CDR2 FQNNGV. The V end lost 1 base, the J end lost 3 bases, and 7 bases lay between the germline ends. This CDR3 comprises 13 residues.

This clone was observed a few times. The V call is TRBV19, the J call TRBJ1-1, with D uncertain. CDR3 length: 13 amino acids. Trimming removed 5 bases at V and 0 bases at J, with 7 bases between. Germline CDR1 is LNHDA and CDR2 is SQIVND (reference sequence). The CDR3 loop reads CASSVRMNTEAFF. The DNA of the CDR3 is TGTGCCAGTAGTGTTAGGATGAACACTGAAGCTTTCTTT.

The chain uses TRBV11-2 and TRBJ2-1; TRBD2 matches 8 bases. The CDR3 spans 17 residues. The V gene's germline CDR1 is SGHAT and CDR2 FQNNGV. V lost 4 bases and J lost 3; bases outside the gene matches: 11. CDR3 loop: CASSSPLREGLYNEQFF. CDR3 DNA: TGTGCCAGCAGCTCGCCGTTACGGGAGGGCCTCTACAATGAGCAGTTCTTC.

The chain joins TRBV19 to TRBJ1-1; D unresolved. V was trimmed by 3 bases and J by 0 bases, leaving 8 bases between them. The length of the CDR3 is 14 residues. The V gene's germline CDR1 is LNHDA and CDR2 SQIVND (reference sequence). The DNA of the CDR3 is TGTGCCAGTAGTATTCGACACCTGAACACTGAAGCTTTCTTT. Its translation: CASSIRHLNTEAFF.

Comment on this clone: At the DNA level, this CDR3 is encoded by other sequences in the same sample as well. The chain couples TRBV11-2 to TRBJ2-2, with TRBD1 matching over 10 bases. Trimming removed 5 bases from V and 3 bases from J; junction bases left unmatched: 3. The CDR3 consists of 15 residues. Germline values: CDR1 SGHAT, CDR2 FQNNGV. Here the CDR3 DNA reads TGTGCCAGCAGCCGACAGGGGGCTTACACCGGGGAGCTGTTTTTT. Its translation: CASSRQGAYTGELFF.